The T cell receptor beta chain under discussion was sequenced for a study of blood T cell repertoires in COVID-19. The overall study: In each case, the material was cDNA or gDNA derived from T cells, B-cell-depleted T cells, or PBMCs.

The V gene end was trimmed by 6 bases and the J gene end by 3 bases; junction bases not matched to a gene: 11. Germline V gives CDR1 ENHRY, CDR2 SYGVKD. The CDR3 is 16 amino acids. All enrollees were roughly 18 to 89 years old and from approximately 24 US areas. Clinical history as reported by participants underpinned cohort assignment. Per the study methods: The authors estimated nucleated cell counts from reference gene primer amplification. Data came from immunoSEQ multiplex PCR; TCRdb stores just in-frame clones and leaves some out. The V and J calls and clone size are taken from that table; D and trimming were inferred from the DNA. The sample comprises some 200,000 clones, 80% to 90% of which are singletons, and approximately 3.4% rests with the top ten.

Sequenced: PBMCs or T cells enriched from blood (not recorded which). This clonotype originated in a young woman in a cohort exposed to, infected with or recovered from COVID-19 (not recorded which). This rearrangement joins TRBV10-3 to TRBJ2-3, with 8 positions matching TRBD2. The CDR3 region is CAIRKLAEPETDTQYF. CDR3 bases: TGTGCCATCAGGAAACTAGCGGAGCCTGAGACAGATACGCAGTATTTT.